A single sample gave rise to the 22 T cell receptor beta chains below, sequenced in a study of blood T cells in healthy people across ages (dated by TCRdb to 2013 to 2016). The method behind the library was 5' RACE. Sequencing took place on an Illumina HiSeq 2500. The second PCR ran for roughly 7 to 11 cycles and used a J-beta primer mix along with a sample-barcoded 5' primer. TCRdb reran the public reads through fastp at Q25 and MiXCR, keeping productive beta chains. Records with the same CDR3 protein are collapsed into one entry carrying the most frequent genes and DNA. The table for this sample lists over 500,000 distinct CDR3 sequences; 52% of them were counted only once. The ten largest clones represent about 14% of the sample. The specimen was blood. Receptor source: a woman aged 80 or over in good health.

The chain has TRBV7-2 and TRBJ1-1, with 8 nucleotides matching TRBD1. V was clipped by 6 bases and J by 0 bases; unmatched bases: 6. This CDR3 region has 15 residues. Germline V gives CDR1 SGHTA, CDR2 FQGNSA. This CDR3 reads CASRTGVLMNTEAFF. The DNA for the CDR3 is TGTGCCAGCAGGACAGGGGTTTTAATGAACACTGAAGCTTTCTTT. Together with reference TRBV7-2 and TRBJ1-1, the CDR3 gives the full variable domain: GAGVSQSPSNKVTEKGKDVELRCDPISGHTALYWYRQSLGQGLEFLIYFQGNSAPDKSGLPSDRFSAERTGGSVSTLTIQRTQQEDSAVYLCASRTGVLMNTEAFFGQGTRLTVV.

The rearrangement links TRBV2 to TRBJ2-3, with 9 bases matching TRBD2. The CDR3 loop spans 13 amino acids. The V and J ends lost 7 bases and 9 bases, in that order; junction bases with no gene match: 8. Germline loops: CDR1 SNHLY, CDR2 FYNNEI. CDR3 coding DNA: TGTGCCAGCACAAGGGTGGGGACTAGCACGCAGTATTTT. Translation: CASTRVGTSTQYF.

This clonotype appeared a few times. This rearrangement joins TRBV2 to TRBJ1-2; 7 nucleotides line up with TRBD1. J gave up 7 bases and V 6 bases, and 5 bases lay outside the gene matches. CDR3 length: 12 residues. Germline lookup yields CDR1 SNHLY and CDR2 FYNNEI. The CDR3 DNA reads TGTGCCAGCAGATCCGACAGGGCTGGCTACACCTTC. Translated, it gives CASRSDRAGYTF.

The chain links TRBV12-3 or TRBV12-4 to TRBJ1-1; D possibly corresponds to TRBD1 (5 bases). Trimming left V 5 bases short and J 4 bases short, with 14 bases between. CDR3 length: 14 residues. CDR3 in DNA: TGTGCCAGCAGTGTACCGGGACTGAGCACTGAAGCTTTCTTT. It codes for CASSVPGLSTEAFF.

The V gene is TRBV5-1, the J gene TRBJ1-1, with TRBD1 matching over 7 bases. CDR3 length: 14 amino acids. J gave up 6 bases and V 0 bases, and 5 bases lay outside the gene matches. CDR1 SGHRS and CDR2 YFSETQ come from the germline V gene. The CDR3 loop reads CASSLEDRSAEAFF. CDR3 bases: TGCGCCAGCAGCTTGGAGGACAGGAGCGCTGAAGCTTTCTTT.

Worth noting for this clonotype: Germline is not matched at one junction end, which may reflect a read error. The genes are TRBV5-1 and TRBJ2-7; weak D call: TRBD2 (5 bases). This CDR3 region has 16 residues. Germline CDR1 SGHRS, CDR2 YFSETQ. The CDR3, as DNA: TGCGCGACCTCTGGTGGGAGTGGTCAGCCCACTTACGAGCAGCACTTC. It specifies CATSGGSGQPTYEQHF.

The V and J genes are TRBV29-1 and TRBJ2-5; D is uncertain. Germline lookup yields CDR1 SQVTM and CDR2 ANQGSEA. The germline V and J ends were trimmed by 4 bases and 3 bases, with 12 bases remaining between them. This CDR3 contains 13 residues. CDR3 protein: CSVGWQIEETQYF. DNA of the CDR3: TGCAGCGTTGGATGGCAGATAGAAGAGACCCAGTACTTC.

This clonotype was detected many times. The V call is TRBV7-9, the J call TRBJ1-1, with 7 bases fitting TRBD1. The germline V gene encodes CDR1 SEHNR and CDR2 FQNEAQ (reference sequence). The J segment lost 1 base and the V segment lost 5 bases, leaving 10 bases of the junction unmatched. The CDR3 runs to 16 residues. CDR3 nucleotides: TGTGCCAGCAGCCCTCTACAGGGGAAGGGGAACACTGAAGCTTTCTTT. Translating gives CASSPLQGKGNTEAFF.

Points on this clonotype: It may be a read error: a sequence one base away is much more abundant. The gene calls are TRBV12-3 or TRBV12-4 and TRBJ1-1; unclear D gene. V was clipped by 5 bases and J by 7 bases, with 17 bases between them. This CDR3 has 14 residues. The CDR3, as DNA: TGTGCCAGCAGTCCCCGCCTCACCACAGATGAAGCTTTCTTT. Protein: CASSPRLTTDEAFF.

The chain recombines TRBV20-1 with TRBJ2-5, with 10 bases matching TRBD1. The CDR3 runs 18 residues. V lost 4 bases to trimming and J lost 11 bases; unmatched junction nucleotides: 25. Per germline, CDR1 DFQATT and CDR2 SNEGSKA (reference sequence). CDR3 nucleotides: TGCAGTGCTACTTCCCCCCTCCTCCCCGGGACAGGGGTTCAGGAGCAGTACTTC. Translation gives CSATSPLLPGTGVQEQYF.

The V and J genes are TRBV6-5 and TRBJ1-2; the D is unclear. CDR1 and CDR2 (germline): MNHEY, SVGAGI. The CDR3 extends over 14 amino acids. V shed 4 bases and J shed 2 bases, with 11 bases lying between them. The CDR3: CASSSDTWNYGYTF. Written as DNA, the CDR3 is TGTGCCAGCAGTTCCGACACCTGGAACTATGGCTACACCTTC.

J is TRBJ2-3 and V is TRBV7-2; TRBD2 agrees at 7 bases. Germline-derived CDR1 and CDR2 are SGHTA and FQGNSA. With 4 bases clipped from V and 2 bases from J, the junction kept 9 bases outside the gene matches. CDR3 size: 16 residues. This CDR3 is CASSYRASGSTDTQYF. The CDR3, as DNA: TGTGCCAGCAGCTACCGAGCTAGCGGATCCACAGATACGCAGTATTTT.

This chain connects TRBV28 to TRBJ2-5; 9 nucleotides agree with TRBD2. CDR3 length: 16 amino acids. The ends lost 0 bases at V and 2 bases at J; junction bases unmatched: 4. Germline V gives CDR1 MDHEN, CDR2 SYDVKM. CDR3 loop: CASSLWVAGAQETQYF. The DNA for the CDR3 is TGTGCCAGCAGTTTATGGGTAGCGGGAGCGCAAGAGACCCAGTACTTC.

Many counts were recorded for this clonotype. This rearrangement joins TRBV28 to TRBJ2-4, with TRBD2 matching 14 bases. J gave up 1 base and V 4 bases, and 6 bases lay outside the gene matches. Germline V gene data show CDR1 as MDHEN and CDR2 as SYDVKM. The CDR3 is made up of 18 amino acids. The CDR3 region has the DNA TGTGCCAGCAGTTCCGGGACTAGCGGGAGCTTCGCCAAAAACATTCAGTACTTC. It codes for CASSSGTSGSFAKNIQYF.

This chain links TRBV4-2 with TRBJ2-6; D possibly corresponds to TRBD1 (5 bases). The germline V gene encodes CDR1 LGHNA and CDR2 YNFKEQ. The germline V and J ends were trimmed by 5 bases and 2 bases, with 13 bases remaining between them. This CDR3 is built from 16 residues. CDR3 sequence (DNA): TGTGCCAGCAGCGGGTGGACATCTCCTGGGGCCAACGTCCTGACTTTC. Translating it yields CASSGWTSPGANVLTF.

The chain has TRBV6-1 and TRBJ1-1, with D possibly being TRBD1 (5 bases). Trimming took off 5 bases at V and 11 bases at J, with 21 bases between the two ends. Germline V gives CDR1 MNHNS, CDR2 SASEGT. The CDR3 is made up of 14 amino acids. CDR3: CASSTWGVPPLAFF. The CDR3 DNA reads TGTGCCAGCAGTACCTGGGGGGTCCCTCCTTTGGCTTTCTTT.

The chain joins TRBV7-9 to TRBJ1-2; TRBD1 agrees at 10 bases. There are 15 residues in the CDR3. The germline V gene has CDR1 SEHNR and CDR2 FQNEAQ (reference sequence). Germline trimming cut 4 bases from V and 4 bases from J; bases unmatched to any gene: 6. This CDR3 reads CASSSGQGLSYGYTF. In DNA, the CDR3 is TGTGCCAGCAGCTCGGGACAGGGGTTGAGCTATGGCTACACCTTC.

With respect to this clonotype: A much larger clonotype is one base distant, so this may be a read error. The chain links TRBV20-1 to TRBJ1-2; D is undetermined. Trimming left V 3 bases short and J 0 bases short, with 14 bases between. From germline, CDR1 is DFQATT and CDR2 SNEGSKA (reference sequence). The CDR3 is 15 amino acids. The CDR3 DNA reads TGCAGTGCTAGGAGGGCATGCCAGGCTAACTATGGCTACACCTTC. It is translated as CSARRACQANYGYTF.

The genes are TRBV6-5 and TRBJ1-2, with D tentatively TRBD1 (5 bases). The CDR3 extends over 15 amino acids. Germline V gene sequence: CDR1 MNHEY, CDR2 SVGAGI. V was cut by 2 bases and J by 0 bases, with 10 bases left in between. The CDR3 DNA is TGTGCCAGCAGTTACCAATCAGGGCCTAACTATGGCTACACCTTC. The encoded protein is CASSYQSGPNYGYTF.

This clonotype came up many times. This rearrangement joins TRBV6-1 to TRBJ2-1; D unclear. The germline V and J ends were trimmed by 3 bases and 13 bases, with 13 bases remaining between them. The CDR3 contains 12 residues. Germline loops: CDR1 MNHNS, CDR2 SASEGT. The CDR3 coding sequence is TGTGCCAGCAGTGATACTTGGGGTACCCAGTTCTTC. The encoded protein is CASSDTWGTQFF.

This clonotype was observed a handful of times. The V call is TRBV2, the J call TRBJ2-3, with 11 bases aligning to TRBD2. CDR3 length: 15 residues. V trimming: 10 bases; J trimming: 2 bases; junction bases outside the gene matches: 8. Germline loops: CDR1 SNHLY, CDR2 FYNNEI. The DNA for the CDR3 is TGTGCCATCCACGGGACTAGCGGCCCCACAGATACGCAGTATTTT. This translates into CAIHGTSGPTDTQYF.

In this sample, this clonotype turned up a few times. This sequence joins TRBV20-1 and TRBJ1-2; no definite D call. Germline assignment: CDR1 DFQATT and CDR2 SNEGSKA (reference sequence). This CDR3 region has 13 residues. As DNA, the CDR3 is TGCAGCCCCCCCCGGAGATCGGACTATGGCTACACCTTC. Amino acids: CSPPRRSDYGYTF.